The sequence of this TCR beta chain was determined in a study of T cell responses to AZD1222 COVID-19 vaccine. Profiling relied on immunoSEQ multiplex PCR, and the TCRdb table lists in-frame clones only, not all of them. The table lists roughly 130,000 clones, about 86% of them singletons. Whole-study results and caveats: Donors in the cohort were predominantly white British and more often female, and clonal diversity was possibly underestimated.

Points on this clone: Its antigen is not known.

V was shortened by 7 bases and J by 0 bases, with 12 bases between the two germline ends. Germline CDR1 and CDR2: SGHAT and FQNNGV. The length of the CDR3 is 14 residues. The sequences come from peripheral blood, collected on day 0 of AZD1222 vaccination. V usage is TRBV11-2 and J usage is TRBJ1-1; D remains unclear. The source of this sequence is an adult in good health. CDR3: CASTTYSLNTEAFF. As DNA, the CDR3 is TGTGCCAGCACCACTTATTCTTTGAACACTGAAGCTTTCTTT.